This T cell receptor beta chain was documented in a study of T cells in Graves' hyperthyroidism and ophthalmopathy. Authors of the study amplified TCR beta CDR3 regions from RNA transcripts. A set of HTBI primers served as the primers for a first-round RT-PCR of the TCR CDR3. TCRdb passed the multiplex PCR reads through MiXCR, listing each CDR3 protein once. The profile covers a few hundred thousand distinct CDR3 sequences, with 15% to 17% appearing a single time and about a quarter taken by the ten largest. This clonotype was counted ten times or more. Its matching antigen is unknown. General observations from the study: Researchers report that a 13 V-J model separated ophthalmopathy from stable hyperthyroidism. In validation, the model predicted ophthalmopathy. These predictions came a median around 5.9 months before onset. Expanded thyroid clonotypes (above 0.001) were mostly also found in blood.

Germline CDR1 reads SGHNT; CDR2 reads YYREEE (reference sequence). This CDR3 comprises 15 residues. V was trimmed by 0 bases and J by 2 bases, leaving 11 bases between them. Sequencing was done on a sample of blood. This chain connects TRBV5-4 to TRBJ1-1; D might be TRBD1 (6 bases). This sequence originates from a woman under 30 with Graves' hyperthyroidism that later progressed to Graves' ophthalmopathy. The CDR3 DNA sequence: TGTGCCAGCAGCTTGGCAGGGGTAGGTAACACTGAAGCTTTCTTT. Translated, it gives CASSLAGVGNTEAFF.